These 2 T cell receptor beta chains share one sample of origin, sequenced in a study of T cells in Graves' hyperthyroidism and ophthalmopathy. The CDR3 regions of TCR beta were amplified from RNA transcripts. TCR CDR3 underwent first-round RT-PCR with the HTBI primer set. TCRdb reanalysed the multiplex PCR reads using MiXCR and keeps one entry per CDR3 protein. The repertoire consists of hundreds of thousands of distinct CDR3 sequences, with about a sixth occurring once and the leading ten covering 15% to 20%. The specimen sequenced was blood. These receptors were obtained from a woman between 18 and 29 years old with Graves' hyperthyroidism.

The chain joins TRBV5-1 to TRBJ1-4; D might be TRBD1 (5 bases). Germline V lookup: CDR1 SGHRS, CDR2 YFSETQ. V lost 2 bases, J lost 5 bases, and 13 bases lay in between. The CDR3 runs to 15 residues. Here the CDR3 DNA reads TGCGCCAGCAGCTTAGCCGGCAGGGAGAATGAAAAACTGTTTTTT. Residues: CASSLAGRENEKLFF.

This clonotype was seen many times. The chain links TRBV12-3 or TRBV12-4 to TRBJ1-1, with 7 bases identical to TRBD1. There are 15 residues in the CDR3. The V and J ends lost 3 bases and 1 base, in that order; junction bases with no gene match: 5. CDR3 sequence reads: CASSFGGQANTEAFF. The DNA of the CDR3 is TGTGCCAGCAGTTTCGGCGGACAGGCGAACACTGAAGCTTTCTTT.